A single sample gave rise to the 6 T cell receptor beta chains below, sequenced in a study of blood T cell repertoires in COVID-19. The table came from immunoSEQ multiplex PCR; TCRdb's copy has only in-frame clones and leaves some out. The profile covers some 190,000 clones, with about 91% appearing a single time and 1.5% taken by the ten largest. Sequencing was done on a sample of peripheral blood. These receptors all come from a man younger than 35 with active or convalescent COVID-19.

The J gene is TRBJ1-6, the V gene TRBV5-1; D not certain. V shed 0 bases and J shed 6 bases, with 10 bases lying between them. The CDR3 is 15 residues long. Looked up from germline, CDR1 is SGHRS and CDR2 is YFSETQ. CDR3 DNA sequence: TGCGCCAGCAGCTTGGTGGCAGGAATTAATTCACCCCTCCACTTT. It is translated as CASSLVAGINSPLHF.

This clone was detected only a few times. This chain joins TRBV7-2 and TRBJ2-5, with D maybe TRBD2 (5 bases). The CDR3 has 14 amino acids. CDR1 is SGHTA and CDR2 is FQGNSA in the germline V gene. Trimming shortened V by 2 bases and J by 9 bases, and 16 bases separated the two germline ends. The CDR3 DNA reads TGTGCCAGCAGCTTACAGGCGAGCGGCACGGCCCAGTACTTC. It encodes CASSLQASGTAQYF.

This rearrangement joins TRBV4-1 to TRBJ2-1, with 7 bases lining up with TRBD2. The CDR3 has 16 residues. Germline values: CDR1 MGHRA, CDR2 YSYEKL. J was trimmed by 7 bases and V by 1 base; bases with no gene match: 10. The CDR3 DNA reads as TGCGCCAGCAGCCAAGTTGATCTAGCGGTAACGAATGAGCAGTTCTTC. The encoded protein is CASSQVDLAVTNEQFF.

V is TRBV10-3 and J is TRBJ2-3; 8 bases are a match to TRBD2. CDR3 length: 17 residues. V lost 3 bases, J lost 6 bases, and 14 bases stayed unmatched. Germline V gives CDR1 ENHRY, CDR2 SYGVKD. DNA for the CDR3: TGTGCCATCAGTGAAATCGATAGCGGGGAGGGACCGGATACGCAGTATTTT. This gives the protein CAISEIDSGEGPDTQYF.

Written as DNA, the CDR3 is TGTGCCAGCAGCCGGGGACTAGCGGGGACAACCCAGTACTTC. Its translation is CASSRGLAGTTQYF. The chain uses TRBV3-1 (or the pseudogene TRBV3-2) and TRBJ2-5; 13 bases are a match to TRBD2. CDR1 is LGHDT and CDR2 is YNNKEL in the germline V gene (reference sequence). V dropped 4 bases and J dropped 8; count of bases not matched to a gene: 4. The CDR3 is 14 amino acids.

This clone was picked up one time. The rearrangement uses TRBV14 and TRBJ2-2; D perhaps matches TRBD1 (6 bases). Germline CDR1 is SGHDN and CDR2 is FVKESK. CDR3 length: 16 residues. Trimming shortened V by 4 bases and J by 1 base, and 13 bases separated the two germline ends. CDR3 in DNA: TGTGCCAGCAGCCCGCGCAGGGGCCTGAACACCGGGGAGCTGTTTTTT. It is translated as CASSPRRGLNTGELFF. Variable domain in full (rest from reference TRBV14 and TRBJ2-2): EAGVTQFPSHSVIEKGQTVTLRCDPISGHDNLYWYRRVMGKEIKFLLHFVKESKQDESGMPNNRFLAERTGGTYSTLKVQPAELEDSGVYFCASSPRRGLNTGELFFGEGSRLTVL.